What follows are 9 T cell receptor beta chains derived from one specimen sequenced in a study of blood T cell repertoires in COVID-19. Sequenced by immunoSEQ multiplex PCR; TCRdb stores in-frame clones only, minus some. The data contain over 130,000 clones, about 87% of them singletons. The sample comprised peripheral blood. The receptors originated from an elderly woman with acute or convalescent COVID-19.

On this clone: The identical CDR3 is also encoded by other nucleotide sequences in the sample. The V gene is TRBV5-4, the J gene TRBJ1-5; TRBD1 matches 7 bases. The V segment lost 0 bases and the J segment 2 bases; nucleotides outside the gene matches: 2. The CDR3 covers 15 residues. Germline values: CDR1 SGHNT, CDR2 YYREEE (reference sequence). The CDR3 nucleotides are TGTGCCAGCAGCTTGGGTGGGACAGGCAATCAGCCCCAGCATTTT. As protein: CASSLGGTGNQPQHF.

This clone is a singleton in its sample. V gene TRBV19 combines with J gene TRBJ1-1; the D gene is possibly TRBD1 (5 bases). From germline, CDR1 is LNHDA and CDR2 SQIVND (reference sequence). This CDR3 is 11 amino acids long. Trimming pared 6 bases from V and 7 bases from J, leaving 9 bases between. DNA of the CDR3: TGTGCCAGTAGGATGACAGTTGAAGCTTTCTTT. Residues: CASRMTVEAFF.

V gene TRBV12-3 or TRBV12-4 combines with J gene TRBJ1-5; D remains unclear. The CDR3 spans 12 residues. Deletions cut 5 bases from V and 5 bases from J, with 7 bases between. Written as DNA, the CDR3 is TGTGCCAGCAGTCATACTTATCAGCCCCAGCATTTT. As protein: CASSHTYQPQHF.

V gene TRBV12-5 combines with J gene TRBJ1-1, with 7 bases aligning to TRBD1. This CDR3 spans 17 amino acids. V was clipped by 3 bases and J by 4 bases; unmatched bases: 14. Germline V gene sequence: CDR1 LGHNT, CDR2 FRNRAP. This CDR3 is CASGFEITGAGGTEAFF. CDR3 bases: TGTGCTAGTGGTTTTGAAATCACAGGGGCTGGTGGCACTGAAGCTTTCTTT.

CDR3 sequence reads: CSVKSVADTQYF. The CDR3 coding sequence is TGCAGCGTCAAAAGCGTCGCAGATACGCAGTATTTT. V gene TRBV29-1 combines with J gene TRBJ2-3; no reliable D call. Looked up from germline, CDR1 is SQVTM and CDR2 is ANQGSEA. V lost 6 bases and J 4 bases, leaving 11 bases between the germline ends. The CDR3 sequence is 12 residues long.

V is TRBV5-1 and J is TRBJ1-2, with 8 bases lining up with TRBD1. In germline, CDR1 is SGHRS, CDR2 YFSETQ. CDR3 size: 14 residues. J was trimmed by 6 bases and V by 2 bases; bases with no gene match: 6. As DNA, the CDR3 is TGCGCCAGCAGCTTACAGGGGGTCATAGATGGCTACACCTTC. Encoded protein: CASSLQGVIDGYTF.

The V and J genes are TRBV7-2 and TRBJ2-6; D unclear. The CDR3 totals 13 residues. Germline V gives CDR1 SGHTA, CDR2 FQGNSA. The V and J ends lost 6 bases and 0 bases respectively, with 3 bases between them. The CDR3 coding sequence is TGTGCCAGCAGTAACTCTGGGGCCAACGTCCTGACTTTC. Translated, it gives CASSNSGANVLTF.

This clone has only one observation. Other DNA sequences in this specimen translate into the identical CDR3. The chain carries TRBV9 and TRBJ1-2; a possible D gene is TRBD1 (5 bases). The CDR3 loop spans 12 amino acids. V gave up 3 bases and J gave up 7 bases, with 10 bases separating them. Per the germline V gene, CDR1 is SGDLS and CDR2 is YYNGEE. DNA of the CDR3: TGTGCCAGCAGCGCTCAGGGAGGTGGCTACACCTTC. It codes for CASSAQGGGYTF.

The rearrangement joins TRBV5-1 to TRBJ2-2; D uncertain. Germline values: CDR1 SGHRS, CDR2 YFSETQ. There are 13 residues in the CDR3. The V and J ends lost 0 bases and 5 bases respectively, with 5 bases between them. CDR3 region: CASSLAGTGELFF. CDR3 coding DNA: TGCGCCAGCAGCTTGGCAGGAACCGGGGAGCTGTTTTTT.